Shown below are 11 T cell receptor beta chains from a single sample sequenced in a study of cytomegalovirus exposure and HLA in healthy donors. The PCR was carried out with 60 Vbeta primers and 13 Jbeta primers. Sequenced by immunoSEQ multiplex PCR; TCRdb stores in-frame clones only, minus some. The sample shows some 120,000 clones, 83% of them seen only once. The sequencing input was PBMCs. These receptors originate from a woman in her thirties or forties in good health and CMV-seropositive.

This clone appeared once. CDR3 DNA: TGTGCTAGTGCCCCTCAGGGGAGTTGGACTAATGAAAAACTGTTTTTT. Amino acids: CASAPQGSWTNEKLFF. The chain carries TRBV12-5 and TRBJ1-4, with a possible D match to TRBD1 (6 bases). Trimming stripped 7 bases from V and 2 bases from J, with 17 bases between. Germline CDR1 LGHNT, CDR2 FRNRAP. The CDR3 loop spans 16 amino acids.

J is TRBJ2-7 and V is TRBV14, with D possibly TRBD1 on 6 matching bases. The germline CDR1 and CDR2 sequences are SGHDN and FVKESK. The CDR3 is 19 amino acids. The germline V and J ends were trimmed by 1 base and 3 bases, with 25 bases remaining between them. CDR3 loop: CASSQVRDRYHHKNYEQYF. DNA of the CDR3: TGTGCCAGCAGCCAAGTTCGAGACAGGTACCACCATAAAAACTACGAGCAGTACTTC.

This sequence joins TRBV7-2 and TRBJ2-5; tentatively, D is TRBD1 (5 bases). This CDR3 contains 16 residues. V gave up 5 bases and J gave up 2 bases, with 18 bases separating them. In germline, CDR1 is SGHTA, CDR2 FQGNSA. The DNA of the CDR3 is TGTGCCAGCAGCCGCCGACCCTCAGGGAATCAAGAGACCCAGTACTTC. This sequence encodes CASSRRPSGNQETQYF.

The V call is TRBV7-3, the J call TRBJ2-7, with D perhaps TRBD1 (5 bases). The CDR3 sequence is 13 residues long. Trimming took 5 bases from V and 6 from J, leaving 14 bases between them. Germline V lookup: CDR1 SGHTA, CDR2 FQGTGA. CDR3 amino acids: CASSQRGGREQYF. CDR3 DNA: TGTGCCAGCAGCCAAAGGGGCGGTCGCGAGCAGTACTTC. Full variable domain (rest looked up from reference TRBV7-3 and TRBJ2-7): GAGVSQTPSNKVTEKGKYVELRCDPISGHTALYWYRQSLGQGPEFLIYFQGTGAADDSGLPNDRFFAVRPEGSVSTLKIQRTERGDSAVYLCASSQRGGREQYFGPGTRLTVT.

V usage is TRBV19 and J usage is TRBJ1-1; D unclear. CDR1 and CDR2 (germline): LNHDA, SQIVND (reference sequence). The V end lost 3 bases, the J end lost 9 bases, and 11 bases lay between the germline ends. The CDR3 length is 12 residues. CDR3: CASSIPGAKAFF. The CDR3 DNA reads TGTGCCAGTAGTATTCCAGGCGCTAAAGCTTTCTTT.

The chain employs TRBV19 and TRBJ2-7, with TRBD2 matching over 9 bases. The CDR3 contains 16 residues. With 6 bases clipped from V and 1 base from J, the junction kept 10 bases outside the gene matches. Germline CDR1 LNHDA, CDR2 SQIVND (reference sequence). This CDR3 is CASSTWREGRSYEQYF. CDR3 coding DNA: TGTGCCAGTAGCACCTGGCGGGAGGGCCGGTCCTACGAGCAGTACTTC. The entire variable domain, with the rest obtained from reference TRBV19 and TRBJ2-7, is as follows: DGGITQSPKYLFRKEGQNVTLSCEQNLNHDAMYWYRQDPGQGLRLIYYSQIVNDFQKGDIAEGYSVSREKKESFPLTVTSAQKNPTAFYLCASSTWREGRSYEQYFGPGTRLTVT.

The chain couples TRBV28 to TRBJ1-2, with no clear D. This CDR3 comprises 12 residues. Germline V CDR1 and CDR2: MDHEN, SYDVKM. V shed 8 bases and J shed 2 bases, with 9 bases lying between them. DNA of the CDR3: TGTGCCAGCGAGGCGGGAAACTATGGCTACACCTTC. It codes for CASEAGNYGYTF.

This chain uses TRBV7-8 with TRBJ2-7, with 8 bases aligning to TRBD1. Germline V gives CDR1 SGHVS, CDR2 FQNEAQ. The CDR3 loop spans 16 amino acids. With 1 base clipped from V and 3 bases from J, the junction kept 8 bases outside the gene matches. The DNA for the CDR3 is TGTGCCAGCAGCTTAGGGGGACAGGCTGGGGGCTACGAGCAGTACTTC. Residues: CASSLGGQAGGYEQYF.

On this clone: The same CDR3 can be traced to other DNA sequences in this sample. V is TRBV9 and J is TRBJ2-1, with 8 bases aligning to TRBD2. CDR1 and CDR2 (germline): SGDLS, YYNGEE. Trimming at V came to 2 bases and at J to 1 base, leaving 2 bases not matched to a gene. The CDR3 spans 15 residues. CDR3 loop: CASSVSGSSYNEQFF. CDR3 in DNA: TGTGCCAGCAGCGTGAGCGGGAGTTCCTACAATGAGCAGTTCTTC.

V and J are TRBV11-2 and TRBJ1-4; D remains unclear. CDR1 and CDR2 (germline): SGHAT, FQNNGV. The V gene lost 5 bases and the J gene lost 8 bases, with 18 bases spanning the gap. This CDR3 has 15 residues. CDR3 region: CASSPRGRFPEKLFF. CDR3 DNA: TGTGCCAGCAGCCCGCGAGGGCGGTTTCCCGAAAAACTGTTTTTT.

The chain employs TRBV5-6 and TRBJ2-1, with D perhaps TRBD1 (6 bases). Germline-derived CDR1 and CDR2 are SGHDT and YYEEEE. V lost 0 bases, J lost 9 bases, and 13 bases lay in between. This CDR3 has 14 residues. CDR3: CASSLEGVGTEQFF. CDR3 DNA: TGTGCCAGCAGCTTGGAGGGGGTAGGGACTGAGCAGTTCTTC.